What follows are 3 T cell receptor beta chains derived from one specimen sequenced in a study of naive and memory T cell subsets. Both TRBC1 and TRBC2 were covered by a beta constant-region primer of two equimolar oligonucleotides. The ligated cDNA underwent four PCR rounds using SP2 and nested alpha and beta constant-region primers. TCRdb redid the calling of the UMI-ligation and nested PCR reads with MiXCR, one entry per CDR3 protein. The repertoire holds under 35,000 distinct CDR3 sequences, with approximately 17% as singletons. The sequenced material came from effector memory CD4+ T cells from blood. Described subset: effector memory, CD45RA- CD27-. Every receptor here comes from a human donor in good health.

The rearrangement links TRBV6-1 to TRBJ2-1; D may be TRBD1 (6 bases). This CDR3 has 13 residues. Germline V CDR1 and CDR2: MNHNS, SASEGT. Trimming stripped 9 bases from V and 6 bases from J, with 15 bases between. The CDR3 DNA reads as TGTGCCAGTAGACTACAGGGTCCCAATGAGCAGTTCTTC. Encoded protein: CASRLQGPNEQFF.

This clonotype turned up a few times. The J gene is TRBJ2-1, the V gene TRBV9; D unclear. The V end was cut by 2 bases, the J end by 3 bases, with 6 bases between. The CDR3 runs to 13 residues. Germline CDR1 SGDLS, CDR2 YYNGEE. CDR3 sequence (DNA): TGTGCCAGCAGCGTTTCCGACTACAATGAGCAGTTCTTC. This codes for CASSVSDYNEQFF.

This clonotype was detected many times. The gene calls are TRBV20-1 and TRBJ2-3, with 8 bases identical to TRBD2. Germline V gives CDR1 DFQATT, CDR2 SNEGSKA (reference sequence). The CDR3 loop spans 15 amino acids. V shed 2 bases and J 3 bases; nucleotides not matched to a gene: 7. CDR3 sequence (DNA): TGCAGTGCTAGATTAGCCGGGAGGGAGACAGATACGCAGTATTTT. This gives the protein CSARLAGRETDTQYF.